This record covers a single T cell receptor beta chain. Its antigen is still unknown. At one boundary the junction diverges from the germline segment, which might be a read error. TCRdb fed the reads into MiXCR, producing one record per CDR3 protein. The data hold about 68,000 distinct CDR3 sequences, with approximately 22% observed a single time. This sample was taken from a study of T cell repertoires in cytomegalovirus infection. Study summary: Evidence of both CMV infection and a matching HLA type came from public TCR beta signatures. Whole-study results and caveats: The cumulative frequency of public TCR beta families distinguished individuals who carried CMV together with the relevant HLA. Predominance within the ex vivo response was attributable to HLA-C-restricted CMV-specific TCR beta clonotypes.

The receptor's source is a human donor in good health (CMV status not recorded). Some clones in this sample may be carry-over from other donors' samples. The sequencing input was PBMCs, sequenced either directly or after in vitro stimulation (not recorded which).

This CDR3 reads CAGRLYSGNTIYF. The CDR3 bases are TGTGCCGGGAGACTTTACTCTGGAAACACCATATATTTT. V gene TRBV30 combines with J gene TRBJ1-3; D is ambiguous. Germline V gene lookup returns CDR1 GTSNPN and CDR2 SVGIG (reference sequence). CDR3 length: 13 residues.